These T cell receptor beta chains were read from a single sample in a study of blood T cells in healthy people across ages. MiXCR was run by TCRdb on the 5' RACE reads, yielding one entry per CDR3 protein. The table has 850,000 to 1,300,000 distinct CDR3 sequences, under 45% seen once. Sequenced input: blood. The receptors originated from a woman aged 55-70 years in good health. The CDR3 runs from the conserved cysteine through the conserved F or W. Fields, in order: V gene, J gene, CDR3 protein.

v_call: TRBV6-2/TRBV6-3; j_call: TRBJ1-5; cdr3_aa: CASSYDNPGAGQPQHF
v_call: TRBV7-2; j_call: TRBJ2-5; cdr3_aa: CASSLGGGRVETQYF
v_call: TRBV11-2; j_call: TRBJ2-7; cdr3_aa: CASSSGLAVNYEQYF
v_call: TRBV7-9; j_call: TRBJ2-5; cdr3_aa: CASSYSGGAGAQETQYF
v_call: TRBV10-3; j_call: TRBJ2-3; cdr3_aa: CAIKAPLAGGPDTQYF
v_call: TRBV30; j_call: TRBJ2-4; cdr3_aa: CAWSVGGLAKSIQYF
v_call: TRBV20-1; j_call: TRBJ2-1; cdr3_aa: CSARVFGEQFF
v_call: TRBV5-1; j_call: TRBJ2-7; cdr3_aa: CASSLRTSGRAVSYEQYF
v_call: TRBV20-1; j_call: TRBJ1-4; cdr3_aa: CSAPRDSKDEKLFF
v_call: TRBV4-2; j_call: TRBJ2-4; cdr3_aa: CASSQPRQLAKNIQYF